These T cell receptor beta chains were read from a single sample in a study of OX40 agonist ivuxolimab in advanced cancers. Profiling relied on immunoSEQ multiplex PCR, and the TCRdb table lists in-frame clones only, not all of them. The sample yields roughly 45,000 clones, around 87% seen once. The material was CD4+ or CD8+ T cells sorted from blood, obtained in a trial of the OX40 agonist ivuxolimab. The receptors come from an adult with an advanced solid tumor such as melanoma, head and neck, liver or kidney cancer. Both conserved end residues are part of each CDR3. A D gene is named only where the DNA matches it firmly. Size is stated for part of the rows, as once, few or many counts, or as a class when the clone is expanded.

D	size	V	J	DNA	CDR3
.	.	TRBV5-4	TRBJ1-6	TGTGCCAGCAGCTTTTCCTTACAGGGTATTGGCTCACCCCTCCACTTT	CASSFSLQGIGSPLHF
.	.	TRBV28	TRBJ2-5	TGTGCCAGCAGCTCGCCCTCTAAGGGGGACAACTTAGGGGAAGAGACCCAGTACTTC	CASSSPSKGDNLGEETQYF
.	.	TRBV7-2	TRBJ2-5	TGTGCCAGCAGCCCCGGGGGTAGGGCTCTAGAAGAGCAGTACTTC	CASSPGGRALEEQYF
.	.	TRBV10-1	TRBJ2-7	TGCGCCAGCAGTCCCTACCTCGGTTGGGAGCAGTACTTC	CASSPYLGWEQYF
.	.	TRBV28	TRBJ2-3	TGTGCCAGCAATTGGCGGGGCACAGATACGCAGTATTTT	CASNWRGTDTQYF
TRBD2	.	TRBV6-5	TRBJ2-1	TGTGCCAGCCTGAGCGGGAACTACAATGAGCAGTTCTTC	CASLSGNYNEQFF
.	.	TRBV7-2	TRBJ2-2	TGTGCCAGCGACATGGCGAGGAGCACCGGGGAGCTGTTTTTT	CASDMARSTGELFF
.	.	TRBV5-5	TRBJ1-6	TGTGCCAGCAGCTCCCAGACCGCCGGTGTACGTTCACCCCTCCACTTT	CASSSQTAGVRSPLHF
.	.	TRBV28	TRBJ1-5	TGTGCCAGCAGTCCCGATTGGGGGGCGGGCCAGCCCCAGCATTTT	CASSPDWGAGQPQHF
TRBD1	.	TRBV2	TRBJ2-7	TGTGCCAGCAGTGATCGGTCAGGGGGCACGGGGCAGTACTTC	CASSDRSGGTGQYF
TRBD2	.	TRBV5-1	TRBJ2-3	TGCGCCAGCAGCTTAGTGGCTAGCGGGAGCACAGATACGCAGTATTTT	CASSLVASGSTDTQYF
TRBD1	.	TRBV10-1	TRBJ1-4	TGCGCCAGCAGCCCTGACAGGGGTAATGAAAAACTGTTTTTT	CASSPDRGNEKLFF
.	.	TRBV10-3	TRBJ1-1	TGTGCCATCAGTGGGGGCAAGAAAACTGAAGCTTTCTTT	CAISGGKKTEAFF
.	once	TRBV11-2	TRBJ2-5	TGTGCCAGCAGCTTAGGACAAGAGACCCAGTACTTC	CASSLGQETQYF
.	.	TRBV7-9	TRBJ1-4	TGTGCCAGCAGCCAAGGAGGGACACCGAATGAAAAACTGTTTTTT	CASSQGGTPNEKLFF
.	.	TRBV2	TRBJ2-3	TGTGCCAGTAAACAGGAGACAGATACGCAGTATTTT	CASKQETDTQYF
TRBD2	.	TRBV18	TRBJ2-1	TGTGCCAGCTCACCACCTGACGGACTAGCTAATGAGCAGTTCTTC	CASSPPDGLANEQFF
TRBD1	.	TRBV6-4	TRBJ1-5	TGTGCCAGCAGTGAAAGACAGGGCTTGCCCCAGCATTTT	CASSERQGLPQHF
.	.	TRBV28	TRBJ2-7	TGTGCCAGCAGTTTCCCCGGGTTAGGTTCCTACGAGCAGTACTTC	CASSFPGLGSYEQYF
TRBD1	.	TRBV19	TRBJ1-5	TGTGCCAGTTCTACAGGGGGCCAGGGAAATCAGCCCCAGCATTTT	CASSTGGQGNQPQHF
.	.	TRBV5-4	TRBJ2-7	TGTGCCAGCAGCGAAGACCAGATCCTAGGGCAGTACTTC	CASSEDQILGQYF
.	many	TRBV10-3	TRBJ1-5	TGTGCCACACAGGGATCCAATCAGCCCCAGCATTTT	CATQGSNQPQHF
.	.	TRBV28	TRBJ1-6	TGTGCCAGCAGTTCCCCGCGAGGAGGGCAGAATTCACCCCTCCACTTT	CASSSPRGGQNSPLHF
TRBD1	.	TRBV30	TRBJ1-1	TGTGCCTGGAGTGGGGACAGGAGCTCCCGGGGCACTGAAGCTTTCTTT	CAWSGDRSSRGTEAFF
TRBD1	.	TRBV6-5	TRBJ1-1	TGTGCCAGCAGTTACCAGGACAGGGGGACTGAAGCTTTCTTT	CASSYQDRGTEAFF
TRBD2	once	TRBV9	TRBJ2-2	TGTGCCAGCAGCGTTGGGACTAGCGGGAGATCCGGGGAGCTGTTTTTT	CASSVGTSGRSGELFF
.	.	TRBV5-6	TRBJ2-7	TGTGCCAGCAGCTTTGGCTACGAGCAGTACTTC	CASSFGYEQYF
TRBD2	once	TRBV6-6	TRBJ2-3	TGTGCCAGCAGCCCTGGGGGGGGTACGCAGTATTTT	CASSPGGGTQYF
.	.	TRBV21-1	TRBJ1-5	TGTGCCAGCAGTCCAGGGCTAACTCATTGGCATCATCAGCCCCAGCATTTT	CASSPGLTHWHHQPQHF
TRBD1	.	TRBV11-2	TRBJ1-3	TGTGCCAGCAGATACGGGACAGGGAGAAACACCATATATTTT	CASRYGTGRNTIYF
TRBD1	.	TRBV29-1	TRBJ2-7	TGCAGCGTTAAGGGACAGGGGGCTTGGGAGCAGTACTTC	CSVKGQGAWEQYF
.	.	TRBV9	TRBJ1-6	TGTGCCAGCAGCCCCACTACAGTGGGTAATTCACCCCTCCACTTT	CASSPTTVGNSPLHF